This T cell receptor beta chain was sequenced for a study of blood T cell repertoires in COVID-19. The method was immunoSEQ multiplex PCR; TCRdb's version includes in-frame clones alone and lacks a portion of them. The table has more than 200,000 clones, around 90% seen once. Those who participated ranged in age from roughly 18 to 100 years and resided in under 25 US areas. Trimming shortened V by 6 bases and J by 0 bases, and 14 bases separated the two germline ends. CDR3 size: 16 residues. Germline V lookup: CDR1 SEHNR, CDR2 FQNEAQ (reference sequence). This chain uses TRBV7-9 with TRBJ2-2; D might be TRBD1 (6 bases). The specimen was PBMCs or T cells enriched from blood (not recorded which). This sequence originates from a woman aged 25 to 39 with acute COVID-19. The CDR3 is CASSYPGATNTGELFF. The CDR3, as DNA: TGTGCCAGCAGTTACCCAGGGGCCACGAACACCGGGGAGCTGTTTTTT.